This TCR beta chain was profiled in a study of blood T cells in healthy people across ages. Study summary: About one barcoded beta molecule per two T cells was captured by template switching.

CDR3 length: 16 residues. V lost 5 bases and J lost 0; bases outside the gene matches: 5. The germline V gene encodes CDR1 MNHNY and CDR2 SVGAGI (reference sequence). Together with a sample-barcoded 5' primer, a J-beta primer mix was included in a second PCR lasting roughly 6 to 12 cycles. Tags on each cDNA molecule came from a template-switch adaptor with 12 random nucleotides. TCRdb called the 5' RACE reads again in MiXCR, with one record for every CDR3 protein. The sample consists of 760,000 or so distinct CDR3 sequences, around 25% of them appearing once. The study's findings and limits: Higher diversity and more naive CD4+ cells were features of long-lived donors, compared to aged donors.

A single count supports this clonotype. Antigen: not known. The same specimen was also included in a second study, on T cells of mothers and their children.

This receptor was obtained from a boy between 5 and 17 years old in good health. The chain employs TRBV6-6 and TRBJ2-3; 10 nucleotides align to TRBD1. The sequencing sample was made of blood. Here the CDR3 reads CASSPDRGLSTDTQYF. CDR3 sequence (DNA): TGTGCCAGCAGTCCTGACAGGGGGCTGAGCACAGATACGCAGTATTTT.